Below are 20 T cell receptor beta chains sequenced from a single sample in a study of blood T cell repertoires in COVID-19. Generated by immunoSEQ multiplex PCR, the TCRdb table keeps only in-frame clones and is missing some. The sample yields about 380,000 clones, 88% seen once. Specimen: PBMCs or T cells enriched from blood (not recorded which). The source of these receptors is a woman aged 18 to 35 who had recovered from COVID-19.

V usage is TRBV27 and J usage is TRBJ1-4, with D perhaps matching TRBD1 (5 bases). The V gene's germline CDR1 is MNHEY and CDR2 SMNVEV (reference sequence). The CDR3 totals 15 residues. Trimming pared 2 bases from V and 4 bases from J, leaving 11 bases between. The CDR3 is CASSLTGVGNEKLFF. CDR3 coding DNA: TGTGCCAGCAGTTTAACGGGGGTGGGTAATGAAAAACTGTTTTTT.

The CDR3 is CASSPGTGGKAFF. CDR3 nucleotide sequence: TGTGCCAGCAGCCCCGGGACAGGGGGCAAAGCTTTCTTT. The chain recombines TRBV14 with TRBJ1-1; TRBD1 aligns across 12 bases. The V and J ends lost 4 bases and 9 bases, in that order; junction bases with no gene match: 3. The CDR3 spans 13 residues. Germline V gives CDR1 SGHDN, CDR2 FVKESK.

The rearrangement uses TRBV3-1 (or the pseudogene TRBV3-2) and TRBJ1-1, with a tentative D call TRBD1 (6 bases). Trimming removed 1 base at V and 6 bases at J, with 9 bases between. This CDR3 region has 13 residues. Germline values: CDR1 LGHDT, CDR2 YNNKEL (reference sequence). Written as DNA, the CDR3 is TGTGCCAGCAGCCAAGGTAGGACAGCTGAAGCTTTCTTT. It is translated as CASSQGRTAEAFF.

CDR3: CASSYRSRDQPQHF. CDR3 sequence (DNA): TGTGCCAGCAGTTACAGGAGCAGGGATCAGCCCCAGCATTTT. J is TRBJ1-5 and V is TRBV6-5; D may be TRBD1 (5 bases). Germline V gene data show CDR1 as MNHEY and CDR2 as SVGAGI. V lost 2 bases, J lost 5 bases, and 10 bases lay in between. The CDR3 extends over 14 amino acids.

In this sample, this clone turned up once. The V and J genes are TRBV2 and TRBJ2-2, with TRBD1 identical over 9 bases. The V gene end was trimmed by 7 bases and the J gene end by 6 bases; junction bases not matched to a gene: 9. The germline CDR1 and CDR2 sequences are SNHLY and FYNNEI. The CDR3 consists of 15 residues. The CDR3 nucleotides read TGTGCCAGCAAACAAGTTGGGACAGGGTCCGGGGAGCTGTTTTTT. Amino acids: CASKQVGTGSGELFF.

This clone appeared a few times. The chain is built from TRBV2 and TRBJ2-2; TRBD2 agrees at 11 bases. The CDR3 has 17 residues. Trimming at V came to 3 bases and at J to 2 bases, leaving 5 bases not matched to a gene. Germline V lookup: CDR1 SNHLY, CDR2 FYNNEI. Here the CDR3 reads CASSDPLAGDNTGELFF. In nucleotides, the CDR3 is TGTGCCAGCAGTGATCCACTAGCGGGGGACAACACCGGGGAGCTGTTTTTT.

This rearrangement joins TRBV28 to TRBJ1-5; D might be TRBD1 (5 bases). Trimming removed 5 bases at V and 0 bases at J, with 20 bases between. Germline CDR1 is MDHEN and CDR2 is SYDVKM. The CDR3 has 18 residues. In DNA, the CDR3 is TGTGCCAGCAGTCGGAACGGACGGGGGGATTATAGCAATCAGCCCCAGCATTTT. Amino acids: CASSRNGRGDYSNQPQHF.

The chain employs TRBV19 and TRBJ1-4; possible D gene TRBD1, 6 bases. This CDR3 has 15 amino acids. Germline V gene data show CDR1 as LNHDA and CDR2 as SQIVND (reference sequence). Trimming stripped 2 bases from V and 7 bases from J, with 14 bases between. CDR3 DNA sequence: TGTGCCAGTAGTATAAAGGGCACAGGGAGTGAAAAACTGTTTTTT. This encodes CASSIKGTGSEKLFF. Full variable domain (remainder filled in from reference TRBV19 and TRBJ1-4): DGGITQSPKYLFRKEGQNVTLSCEQNLNHDAMYWYRQDPGQGLRLIYYSQIVNDFQKGDIAEGYSVSREKKESFPLTVTSAQKNPTAFYLCASSIKGTGSEKLFFGSGTQLSVL.

The J gene is TRBJ2-3, the V gene TRBV7-3; 11 positions match TRBD2. The CDR3 runs to 14 residues. Per the germline V gene, CDR1 is SGHTA and CDR2 is FQGTGA. V was clipped by 4 bases and J by 5 bases; unmatched bases: 2. The CDR3 sequence: CASSSGTSGDTQYF. The CDR3 DNA sequence: TGTGCCAGCAGCTCCGGGACTAGCGGAGATACGCAGTATTTT.

This chain connects TRBV6-5 to TRBJ1-1; 7 positions agree with TRBD1. The germline V gene has CDR1 MNHEY and CDR2 SVGAGI. The ends lost 2 bases at V and 5 bases at J; junction bases unmatched: 5. The CDR3 is 14 amino acids. CDR3 region: CASSYNRGKTEAFF. CDR3 nucleotides: TGTGCCAGCAGTTACAACAGGGGAAAAACTGAAGCTTTCTTT.

This rearrangement joins TRBV28 to TRBJ2-7, with D tentatively TRBD1 (6 bases). V lost 0 bases and J lost 0, with 6 bases in between. CDR1 is MDHEN and CDR2 is SYDVKM in the germline V gene. The CDR3 contains 14 residues. CDR3 region: CASSLWTGSYEQYF. In nucleotides, the CDR3 is TGTGCCAGCAGTTTATGGACAGGCTCCTACGAGCAGTACTTC.

The chain carries TRBV29-1 and TRBJ2-7, with TRBD2 as a possible D gene (6 bases). V was cut by 0 bases and J by 6 bases, with 6 bases left in between. The CDR3 totals 11 residues. Germline CDR1 SQVTM, CDR2 ANQGSEA. CDR3 bases: TGCAGCGTTGAAGACGGGGGCGAGCAGTACTTC. This encodes CSVEDGGEQYF.

This chain joins TRBV2 and TRBJ1-5; D is ambiguous. Germline V gives CDR1 SNHLY, CDR2 FYNNEI. The CDR3 length is 13 residues. The V gene lost 1 base and the J gene lost 7 bases, with 8 bases spanning the gap. CDR3 sequence: CASSEGRVQPQHF. CDR3 bases: TGTGCCAGCAGTGAAGGGAGGGTGCAGCCCCAGCATTTT. The full variable domain, with the rest looked up from reference TRBV2 and TRBJ1-5, is EPEVTQTPSHQVTQMGQEVILRCVPISNHLYFYWYRQILGQKVEFLVSFYNNEISEKSEIFDDQFSVERPDGSNFTLKIRSTKLEDSAMYFCASSEGRVQPQHFGDGTRLSIL.

This clone occurred a few times. This rearrangement joins TRBV7-2 to TRBJ1-5; no clear D. The CDR3 length is 15 residues. CDR1 and CDR2 from the germline V gene are SGHTA and FQGNSA. V was cut by 5 bases and J by 4 bases, with 15 bases left in between. CDR3 loop: CASSPPNGRNQPQHF. Here the CDR3 DNA reads TGTGCCAGCAGCCCCCCAAATGGGAGGAATCAGCCCCAGCATTTT.

This chain uses TRBV18 with TRBJ1-1, with D perhaps TRBD1 (5 bases). The CDR3 is 16 amino acids. Germline values: CDR1 KGHSH, CDR2 LQKENI. Trimming took off 6 bases at V and 1 base at J, with 18 bases between the two ends. The CDR3 loop reads CASSGPRGSENTEAFF. DNA of the CDR3: TGTGCCAGCTCCGGCCCCCGGGGGTCGGAGAACACTGAAGCTTTCTTT.

This CDR3 is CASSFWSGINTGELFF. CDR3 bases: TGTGCCAGCAGTTTCTGGTCGGGGATTAACACCGGGGAGCTGTTTTTT. This rearrangement joins TRBV28 to TRBJ2-2; perhaps TRBD2 as D (5 bases). Germline assignment: CDR1 MDHEN and CDR2 SYDVKM. There are 16 residues in the CDR3. The V and J ends lost 3 bases and 2 bases respectively, with 13 bases between them.

This clone has just a few counts. The rearrangement links TRBV12-5 to TRBJ1-1; D uncertain. Trimming pared 3 bases from V and 6 bases from J, leaving 14 bases between. Germline V CDR1 and CDR2: LGHNT, FRNRAP. The CDR3 sequence is 14 residues long. The CDR3 DNA follows: TGTGCTAGTGGTTTACGGGATTCGGGCGCTGAAGCTTTCTTT. Its translation is CASGLRDSGAEAFF.

The V gene is TRBV24-1, the J gene TRBJ1-4, with a possible D match to TRBD1 (5 bases). The CDR3 spans 13 residues. Trimming took 9 bases from V and 12 from J, leaving 19 bases between them. Germline V lookup: CDR1 KGHDR, CDR2 SFDVKD. The CDR3 DNA sequence: TGTGCCACCCAAGCACCCGCAGGGTCGGAACTGTTTTTT. It is translated as CATQAPAGSELFF.

The rearrangement links TRBV6-5 to TRBJ1-5, with D unclear. V lost 0 bases and J 6 bases, leaving 9 bases between the germline ends. Germline V gene data show CDR1 as MNHEY and CDR2 as SVGAGI. The CDR3 contains 14 residues. CDR3 sequence: CASSYSRGPQPQHF. Written as DNA, the CDR3 is TGTGCCAGCAGTTACTCGCGAGGCCCTCAGCCCCAGCATTTT.

This clone was seen only once. V gene TRBV9 combines with J gene TRBJ1-4; 9 nucleotides match TRBD1. The CDR3 has 15 residues. V lost 2 bases, J lost 8 bases, and 7 bases stayed unmatched. CDR1 and CDR2 (germline): SGDLS, YYNGEE. CDR3 nucleotides: TGTGCCAGCAGCGTGGGGACAGGGTACGGCGAAAAACTGTTTTTT. It specifies CASSVGTGYGEKLFF. Supplemented by reference TRBV9 and TRBJ1-4, the full variable domain reads DSGVTQTPKHLITATGQRVTLRCSPRSGDLSVYWYQQSLDQGLQFLIQYYNGEERAKGNILERFSAQQFPDLHSELNLSSLELGDSALYFCASSVGTGYGEKLFFGSGTQLSVL.